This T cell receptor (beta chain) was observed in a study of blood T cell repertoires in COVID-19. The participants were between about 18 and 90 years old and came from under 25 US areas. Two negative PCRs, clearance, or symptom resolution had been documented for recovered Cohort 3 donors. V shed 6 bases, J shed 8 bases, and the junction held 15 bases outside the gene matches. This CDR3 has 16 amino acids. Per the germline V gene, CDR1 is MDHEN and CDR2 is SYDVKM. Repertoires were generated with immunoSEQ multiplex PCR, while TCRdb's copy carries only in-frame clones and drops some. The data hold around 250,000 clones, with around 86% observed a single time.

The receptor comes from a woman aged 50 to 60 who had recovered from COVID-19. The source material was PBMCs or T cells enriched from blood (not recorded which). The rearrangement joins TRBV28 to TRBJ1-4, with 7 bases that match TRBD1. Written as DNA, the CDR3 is TGTGCCAGCAGGCCTGCCGCCGGGACAGCTATCGAAAAACTGTTTTTT. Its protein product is CASRPAAGTAIEKLFF.